This T cell receptor beta chain comes out of a study of blood T cell repertoires in COVID-19. Study overall: The study drew acute and convalescent COVID-19 samples from the United States, Italy and Spain. In each case, the material was cDNA or gDNA derived from T cells, B-cell-depleted T cells, or PBMCs.

In the source study's methods: Estimated nucleated cell counts came from reference gene primer amplification. Here immunoSEQ multiplex PCR was the method, and the copy in TCRdb shows in-frame clones only, minus some. V, J and clone size were drawn from that table, and D and trimming were deduced from the DNA. The sample gives over 60,000 clones, approximately 84% of which show up once; roughly 11% is in the top ten. The CDR3 is made up of 17 amino acids. Germline V gives CDR1 MDHEN, CDR2 SYDVKM. With 5 bases removed from V and 4 bases from J, the gap between germline ends came to 18 bases. The sequenced sample was peripheral blood. This sequence joins TRBV28 and TRBJ1-6; D is ambiguous. The sequence came from a man between 70 and 80 years old with active or convalescent COVID-19. CDR3 in amino acids: CASSKSPQWEYNSPLHF. In nucleotides, the CDR3 is TGTGCCAGCAGTAAGTCACCTCAGTGGGAGTATAATTCACCCCTCCACTTT.